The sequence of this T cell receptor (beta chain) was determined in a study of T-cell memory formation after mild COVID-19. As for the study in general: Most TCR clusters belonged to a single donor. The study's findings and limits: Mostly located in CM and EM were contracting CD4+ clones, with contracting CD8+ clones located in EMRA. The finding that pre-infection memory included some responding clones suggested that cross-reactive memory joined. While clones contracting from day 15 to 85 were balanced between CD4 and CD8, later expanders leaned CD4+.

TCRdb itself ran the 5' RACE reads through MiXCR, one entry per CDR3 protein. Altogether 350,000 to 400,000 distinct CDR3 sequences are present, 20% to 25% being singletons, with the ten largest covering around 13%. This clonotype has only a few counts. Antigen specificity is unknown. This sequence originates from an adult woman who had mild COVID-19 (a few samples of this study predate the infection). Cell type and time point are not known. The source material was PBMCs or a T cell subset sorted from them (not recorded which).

The CDR3 reads CSVEGTSGSEQFF. CDR3 DNA sequence: TGCAGCGTTGAAGGGACTAGCGGGAGTGAGCAGTTCTTC. The V gene is TRBV29-1, the J gene TRBJ2-1; 13 positions match TRBD2. CDR3 length equals 13 residues. CDR1 and CDR2 from the germline V gene are SQVTM and ANQGSEA. Trimming cost V 1 base and J 9 bases; bases outside gene matches: 0.